The present T cell receptor beta chain was sequenced within a study of cytomegalovirus exposure and HLA in healthy donors. The study, taken as a whole, reports: When the data were analyzed later, several of the most significant clusters appeared to be linked to common viral pathogens.

Concerning this clone itself: Its antigen is not identified.

The V gene's germline CDR1 is LNHDA and CDR2 SQIVND (reference sequence). V was clipped by 1 base and J by 0 bases; unmatched bases: 6. CDR3 length: 17 residues. Use of 60 Vbeta and 13 Jbeta primers characterized the PCR. Here immunoSEQ multiplex PCR was the method, and the copy in TCRdb shows in-frame clones only, minus some. The profile shows hundreds of thousands of clones, about 89% of them singletons. The sequenced sample was PBMCs. This sequence originates from a woman younger than 35 in good health and CMV-seronegative. The rearrangement links TRBV19 to TRBJ1-3, with 7 bases aligning to TRBD1. In nucleotides, the CDR3 is TGTGCCAGTAGTATAGGGACAGGCCCAAACTCTGGAAACACCATATATTTT. Amino acids: CASSIGTGPNSGNTIYF.